This TCR beta chain derives from a study of T cell responses to AZD1222 COVID-19 vaccine. For the study at large: Timing groups of about 4 and about 12 weeks for second doses were pooled.

A word on this clone: What it recognizes is unknown.

The CDR3 spans 16 residues. V was clipped by 0 bases and J by 4 bases, with 13 bases between them. The V gene's germline CDR1 is SGDLS and CDR2 YYNGEE. General study findings and limits: Just a handful of AZD1222 recipients were seropositive at baseline. A mostly white British donor set with more females was recruited, and clonal diversity was possibly underestimated.

Some clones are missing from TCRdb's copy, which holds only in-frame ones; the method was immunoSEQ multiplex PCR. The data show fewer than 130,000 clones, with 92% seen just once and 0.95% to 1.5% held by the top ten. The chain uses TRBV9 and TRBJ2-2; either TRBD1 or TRBD2 may fit D (6 bases each). The material was peripheral blood, obtained on day 0 of AZD1222 vaccination. The receptor comes from an adult in good health. The CDR3 region is CASSVAGGGSTGELFF. DNA for the CDR3: TGTGCCAGCAGCGTAGCCGGGGGCGGTAGCACCGGGGAGCTGTTTTTT.